Sequencing of this T cell receptor beta chain was carried out in a study of T cell responses to AZD1222 COVID-19 vaccine (dated by TCRdb to the early 2020s). As for the study more broadly: TCR sequencing was performed for 233 trial participants, of whom about 200 were given two doses of AZD1222 and around 26 were given two doses of MenACWY control vaccine. Trial participants were enrolled by age into subgroups of 18-55, 56-69 and 70-plus years, and about 150, 27 and 61 TCR-sequenced participants, respectively, were included in these subgroups.

The time point label on this specimen signifies: about 28 days (+/-7) after the second vaccine dose. AZD1222 recipients whose second dose came at about 4 weeks and those whose second dose came at about 12 weeks were combined into one group, since spike-specific TCR depth and breadth did not differ between the two schedules. The vaccinee samples were drawn from two UK trials, COV001 and COV002, one of which was a single-blind randomized controlled phase 2/3 trial testing AZD1222 (ChAdOx1 nCoV-19) in healthy adults. For TCRbeta chain sequencing, PBMC samples from trial participants were taken at day 0 and at day 28 after the second dose. Note on this clone: The clone's antigen remains unknown. Base quality data are lacking; no much larger clone is found one base away.

Trimming takes 0 bases off V and 5 bases off J; junction bases not matched to a gene: 8. Sequences SGDLS (CDR1) and YYNGEE (CDR2) are obtained from the germline V gene. The CDR3 runs 17 residues from the cysteine to the phenylalanine. CDR3 DNA only is kept here, 51 bases in frame from base 1. Results the study describes overall, beyond this receptor: After two AZD1222 doses, both the breadth and the depth of spike-specific TCRs were significantly higher than at day 0 and than in MenACWY recipients. Because no samples from the day 14 peak response were available, repertoires could be characterized only after the peak T cell response. Conclusions about previously exposed vaccinees are limited because only a handful of AZD1222 recipients were SARS-CoV-2 seropositive at baseline. The vaccine-associated CD4 TCRs covered the entire spike protein, and the dominant responses fell in regions 160-218 and 743-854. Participants were mostly white British, with more females than males. The authors suggested clonal diversity may have been underestimated. In the small 56-69-year group, the increase in depth fell short of significance, most likely because of low power. Reportedly, close to half of the unique spike-specific TCRs recognized epitopes lying outside the regions that are mutated in the B.1.351 and B.1.1.7 variants.

The CDR3 regions of human TCRbeta chains were analyzed by immunosequencing. For the original study's pipeline: Repertoire TCRs were checked for matches against a reference library of SARS-CoV-2-specific TCRs that had been generated using the MIRA antigen-specificity platform. Breadth was defined as the fraction of unique TCRs that were SARS-CoV-2-associated, and depth was defined as the fraction of total T cells that were SARS-CoV-2-associated. Using the MIRA data, every spike-specific TCR was mapped to the spike region that the TCR reacted to and assigned to either a CD4 or a CD8 class. Log10-transformed breadth and depth values were compared by one-way ANOVA with Sidak's multiple comparisons tests. Here the immuneACCESS table is served through TCRdb, limited to in-frame sequences with V and J called. Missing clones are a known gap in these copies; in checked studies unresolved V genes cover under half, and the rest lacks a known reason. V, J and clone size are those of that table, while D and trimming were read from the DNA. Within this sample are 150,000 to 200,000 clones, with roughly 94% of them counted one time only. 1.3% of the sample is held by the ten biggest clonotypes.

The source of this sequence is an adult who received the AZD1222 COVID-19 vaccine. The V and J segments used are TRBV9 and TRBJ2-1, with 10 bases in between that match TRBD2. Sequencing used peripheral blood, obtained 28 days after the second AZD1222 dose. The base sequence is TGTGCCAGCAGCGTAGTAGTGGGACTAGCGTATGACAATGAGCAGTTCTTC. Its protein product is CASSVVVGLAYDNEQFF.